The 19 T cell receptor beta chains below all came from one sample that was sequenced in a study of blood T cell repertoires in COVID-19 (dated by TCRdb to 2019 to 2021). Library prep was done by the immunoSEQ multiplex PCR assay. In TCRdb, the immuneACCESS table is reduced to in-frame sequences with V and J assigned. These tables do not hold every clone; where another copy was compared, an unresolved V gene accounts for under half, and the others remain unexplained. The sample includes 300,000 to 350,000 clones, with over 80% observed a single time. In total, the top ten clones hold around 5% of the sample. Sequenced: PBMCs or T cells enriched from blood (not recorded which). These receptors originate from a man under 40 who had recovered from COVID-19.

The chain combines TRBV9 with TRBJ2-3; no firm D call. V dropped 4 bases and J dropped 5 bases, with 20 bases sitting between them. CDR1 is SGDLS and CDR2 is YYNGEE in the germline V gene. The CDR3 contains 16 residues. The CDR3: CASSSAPVSKGDTQYF. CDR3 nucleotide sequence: TGTGCCAGCAGCTCAGCCCCCGTTAGCAAAGGAGATACGCAGTATTTT. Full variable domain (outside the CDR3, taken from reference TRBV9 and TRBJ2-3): DSGVTQTPKHLITATGQRVTLRCSPRSGDLSVYWYQQSLDQGLQFLIQYYNGEERAKGNILERFSAQQFPDLHSELNLSSLELGDSALYFCASSSAPVSKGDTQYFGPGTRLTVL.

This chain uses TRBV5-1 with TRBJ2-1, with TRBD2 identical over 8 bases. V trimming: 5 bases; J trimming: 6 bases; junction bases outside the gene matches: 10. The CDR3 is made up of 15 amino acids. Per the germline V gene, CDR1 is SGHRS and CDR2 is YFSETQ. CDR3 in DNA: TGCGCCAGCAGTCTGGGGGTAGCGGGGTCCAATGAGCAGTTCTTC. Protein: CASSLGVAGSNEQFF.

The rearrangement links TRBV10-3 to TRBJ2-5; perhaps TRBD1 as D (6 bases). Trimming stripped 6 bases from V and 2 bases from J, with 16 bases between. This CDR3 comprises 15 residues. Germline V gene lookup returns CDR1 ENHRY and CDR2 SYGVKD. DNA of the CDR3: TGTGCCATCAGGACCGGGACAATGACTCAAGAGACCCAGTACTTC. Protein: CAIRTGTMTQETQYF.

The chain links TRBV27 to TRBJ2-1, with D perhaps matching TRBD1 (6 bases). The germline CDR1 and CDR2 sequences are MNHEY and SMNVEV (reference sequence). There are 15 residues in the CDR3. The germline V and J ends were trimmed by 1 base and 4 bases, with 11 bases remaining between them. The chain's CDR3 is CASSLFAGVYNEQFF. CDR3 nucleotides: TGTGCCAGCAGTTTATTTGCAGGGGTATACAATGAGCAGTTCTTC.

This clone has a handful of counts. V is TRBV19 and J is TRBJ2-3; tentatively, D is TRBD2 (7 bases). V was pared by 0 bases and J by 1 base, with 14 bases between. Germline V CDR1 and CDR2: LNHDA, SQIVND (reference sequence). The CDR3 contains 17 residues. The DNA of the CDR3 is TGTGCCAGTAGTATAGATTGGGCGGGGGCCCGCACAGATACGCAGTATTTT. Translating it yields CASSIDWAGARTDTQYF.

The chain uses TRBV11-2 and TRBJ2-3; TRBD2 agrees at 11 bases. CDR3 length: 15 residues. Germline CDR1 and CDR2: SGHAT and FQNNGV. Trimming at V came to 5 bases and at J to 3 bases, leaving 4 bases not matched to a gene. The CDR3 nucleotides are TGTGCCAGCAGCCGTAGCGGGGGGGAGACAGATACGCAGTATTTT. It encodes CASSRSGGETDTQYF.

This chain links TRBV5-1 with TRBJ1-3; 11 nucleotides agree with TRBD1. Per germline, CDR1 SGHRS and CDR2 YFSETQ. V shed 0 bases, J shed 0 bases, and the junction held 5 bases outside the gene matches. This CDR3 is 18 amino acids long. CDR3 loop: CASSLVPGTGGSGNTIYF. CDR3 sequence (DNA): TGCGCCAGCAGCTTGGTACCCGGGACAGGGGGCTCTGGAAACACCATATATTTT.

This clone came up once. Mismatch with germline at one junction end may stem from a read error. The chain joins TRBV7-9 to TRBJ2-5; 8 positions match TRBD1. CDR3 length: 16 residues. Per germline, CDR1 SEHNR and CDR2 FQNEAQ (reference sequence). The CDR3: CASNLDRGLPQETQYF. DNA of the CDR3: TGTGCCAGCAACTTAGACAGGGGCTTACCGCAAGAGACCCAGTACTTC.

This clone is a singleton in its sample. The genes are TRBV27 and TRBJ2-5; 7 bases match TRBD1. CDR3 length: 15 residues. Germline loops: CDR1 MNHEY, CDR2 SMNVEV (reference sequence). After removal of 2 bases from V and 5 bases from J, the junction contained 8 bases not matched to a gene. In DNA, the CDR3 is TGTGCCAGCAGTTTAATAGGGGGCTTTGAGGAGACCCAGTACTTC. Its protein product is CASSLIGGFEETQYF.

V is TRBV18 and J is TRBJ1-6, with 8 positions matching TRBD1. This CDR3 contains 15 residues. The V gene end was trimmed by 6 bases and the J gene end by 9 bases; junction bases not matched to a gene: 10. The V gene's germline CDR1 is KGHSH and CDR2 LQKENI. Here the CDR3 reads CASSPTTGEVSPLHF. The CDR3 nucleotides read TGTGCCAGCTCCCCTACGACAGGGGAGGTTTCACCCCTCCACTTT.

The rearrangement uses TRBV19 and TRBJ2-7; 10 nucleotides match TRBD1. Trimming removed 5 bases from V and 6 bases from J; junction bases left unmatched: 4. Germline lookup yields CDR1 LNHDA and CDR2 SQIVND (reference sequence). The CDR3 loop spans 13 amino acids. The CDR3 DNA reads TGTGCCAGTAGTCTACGGGACAGGGGCGAGCAGTACTTC. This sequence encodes CASSLRDRGEQYF.

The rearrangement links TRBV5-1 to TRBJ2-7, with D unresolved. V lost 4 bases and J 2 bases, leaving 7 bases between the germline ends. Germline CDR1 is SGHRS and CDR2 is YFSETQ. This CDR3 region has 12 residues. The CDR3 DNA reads TGCGCCAGCAGCAAAAACACCTACGAGCAGTACTTC. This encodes CASSKNTYEQYF.

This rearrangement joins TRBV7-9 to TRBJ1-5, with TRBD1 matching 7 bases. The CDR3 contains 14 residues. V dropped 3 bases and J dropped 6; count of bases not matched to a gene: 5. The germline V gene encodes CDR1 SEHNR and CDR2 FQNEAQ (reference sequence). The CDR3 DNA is TGTGCCAGCAGCTTCGGAGCAGGGGGTCAGCCCCAGCATTTT. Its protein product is CASSFGAGGQPQHF.

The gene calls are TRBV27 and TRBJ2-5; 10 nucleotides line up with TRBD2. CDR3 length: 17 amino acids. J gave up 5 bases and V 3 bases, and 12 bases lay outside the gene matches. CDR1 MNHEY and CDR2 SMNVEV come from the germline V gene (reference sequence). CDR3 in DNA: TGTGCCAGCAGTTTTATCAGCGGGGGGGCCATGTGGGAGACCCAGTACTTC. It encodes CASSFISGGAMWETQYF.

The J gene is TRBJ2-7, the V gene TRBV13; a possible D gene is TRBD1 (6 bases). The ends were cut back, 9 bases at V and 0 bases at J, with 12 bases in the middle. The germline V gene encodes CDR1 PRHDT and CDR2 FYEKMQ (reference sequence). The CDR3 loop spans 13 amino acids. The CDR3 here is CASSGVRSYEQYF. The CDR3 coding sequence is TGTGCCAGTTCAGGGGTCCGCTCCTACGAGCAGTACTTC.

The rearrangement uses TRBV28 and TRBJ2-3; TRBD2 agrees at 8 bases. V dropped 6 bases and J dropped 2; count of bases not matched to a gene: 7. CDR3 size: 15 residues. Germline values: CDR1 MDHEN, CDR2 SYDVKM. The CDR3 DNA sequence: TGTGCCAGCAGGGATGCGGGGGGAAACACAGATACGCAGTATTTT. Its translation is CASRDAGGNTDTQYF.

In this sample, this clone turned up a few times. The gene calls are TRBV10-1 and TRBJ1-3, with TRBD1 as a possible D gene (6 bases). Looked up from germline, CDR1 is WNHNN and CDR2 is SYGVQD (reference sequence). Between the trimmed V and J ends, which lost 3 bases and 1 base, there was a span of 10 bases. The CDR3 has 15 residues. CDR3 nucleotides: TGCGCCAGCAGTGACCCCGGACAGTCTGGAAACACCATATATTTT. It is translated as CASSDPGQSGNTIYF.

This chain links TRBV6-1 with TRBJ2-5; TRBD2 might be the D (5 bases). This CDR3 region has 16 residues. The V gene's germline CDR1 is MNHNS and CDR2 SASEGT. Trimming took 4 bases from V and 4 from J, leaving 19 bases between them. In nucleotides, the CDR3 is TGTGCCAGCAGTGGTGACTCCCGAGGGCTTCCAGAGACCCAGTACTTC. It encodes CASSGDSRGLPETQYF.

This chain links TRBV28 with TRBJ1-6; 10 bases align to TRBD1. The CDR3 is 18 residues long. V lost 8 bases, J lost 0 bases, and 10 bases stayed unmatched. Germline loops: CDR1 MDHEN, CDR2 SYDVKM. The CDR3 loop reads CASGGTGAKSSYNSPLHF. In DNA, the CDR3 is TGTGCCAGCGGGGGGACAGGGGCAAAGAGCTCCTATAATTCACCCCTCCACTTT. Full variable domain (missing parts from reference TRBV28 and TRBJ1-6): DVKVTQSSRYLVKRTGEKVFLECVQDMDHENMFWYRQDPGLGLRLIYFSYDVKMKEKGDIPEGYSVSREKKERFSLILESASTNQTSMYLCASGGTGAKSSYNSPLHFGNGTRLTVT.